The 32 T cell receptor beta chains given below trace back to one sample, sequenced in a study of T cells in Graves' hyperthyroidism and ophthalmopathy. Amplification targeted TCR beta CDR3 regions from RNA transcripts. Researchers ran a first-round RT-PCR on the TCR CDR3 using the HTBI primer set. Using its own MiXCR run on the multiplex PCR reads, TCRdb lists one record per CDR3 protein. This repertoire shows roughly 740,000 distinct CDR3 sequences, approximately 16% found once; its top ten account for around 7.7%. The sample consisted of blood. These receptors originate from a man between 18 and 29 years old with Graves' hyperthyroidism.

This clonotype was counted ten times or more. The rearrangement links TRBV7-9 to TRBJ2-1; 10 positions match TRBD2. Germline V gene lookup returns CDR1 SEHNR and CDR2 FQNEAQ (reference sequence). This CDR3 comprises 14 residues. With V trimmed by 5 bases and J by 7 bases, 5 bases remained unmatched. The CDR3, as DNA: TGTGCCAGCAGCCCTAGCGGGAGTGGGAATGAGCAGTTCTTC. Protein: CASSPSGSGNEQFF.

This clonotype was observed at least ten times. The chain couples TRBV12-3 or TRBV12-4 to TRBJ1-1, with a possible D match to TRBD1 (6 bases). V was cut by 5 bases and J by 1 base, with 11 bases left in between. CDR3 length: 14 amino acids. DNA for the CDR3: TGTGCCAGCAGTCTGACAGGCCAGAACACTGAAGCTTTCTTT. Translated, it gives CASSLTGQNTEAFF.

This clonotype was seen ten or more times. CDR3: CASKGGASNEQFF. CDR3 DNA: TGTGCCAGCAAAGGGGGAGCCTCCAATGAGCAGTTCTTC. This sequence joins TRBV2 and TRBJ2-1; D may be TRBD1 (6 bases). Germline V gene data show CDR1 as SNHLY and CDR2 as FYNNEI. The V gene lost 7 bases and the J gene lost 6 bases, with 13 bases spanning the gap. The CDR3 consists of 13 residues.

With regard to this clonotype: A read error may explain this, as a much larger clone is one base away. The V and J genes are TRBV30 and TRBJ2-7; TRBD1 aligns across 9 bases. With 5 bases clipped from V and 8 bases from J, the junction kept 10 bases outside the gene matches. The CDR3 has 13 residues. CDR1 and CDR2 from the germline V gene are GTSNPN and SVGIG (reference sequence). CDR3 loop: CAWDTGGVFKQYF. The CDR3 bases are TGTGCCTGGGATACAGGGGGCGTGTTTAAGCAGTACTTC.

This clonotype was recorded many times. The gene calls are TRBV24-1 and TRBJ2-3; 8 nucleotides line up with TRBD2. From germline, CDR1 is KGHDR and CDR2 SFDVKD. This CDR3 region has 17 residues. V shed 1 base, J shed 5 bases, and the junction held 10 bases outside the gene matches. This CDR3 reads CATSDLGSAGDQDTQYF. CDR3 sequence (DNA): TGTGCCACCAGTGATTTAGGCTCAGCGGGAGATCAAGATACGCAGTATTTT.

This clonotype was seen more than once but under ten times. The chain links TRBV28 to TRBJ2-1, with TRBD2 matching over 10 bases. This CDR3 region has 16 residues. The V gene end was trimmed by 6 bases and the J gene end by 0 bases; junction bases not matched to a gene: 5. The V gene's germline CDR1 is MDHEN and CDR2 SYDVKM. The CDR3 bases are TGTGCCAGCAGCCCTAGCGGGAGCCTCTCCTACAATGAGCAGTTCTTC. Translated, it gives CASSPSGSLSYNEQFF.

This chain joins TRBV6-2 or TRBV6-3 and TRBJ2-3; no clear D gene. The CDR3 covers 13 residues. The V end was cut by 8 bases, the J end by 2 bases, with 11 bases between. Germline V gives CDR1 MNHEY, CDR2 SVGEGT. The DNA for the CDR3 is TGTGCCAGCCGGGCTCCAGCCACAGATACGCAGTATTTT. This sequence encodes CASRAPATDTQYF.

CDR3: CAWSGRGGLNTGELFF. As DNA, the CDR3 is TGTGCCTGGAGTGGGAGGGGAGGGCTAAACACCGGGGAGCTGTTTTTT. The chain couples TRBV30 to TRBJ2-2; TRBD2 aligns across 7 bases. The CDR3 length is 16 residues. Germline CDR1 is GTSNPN and CDR2 is SVGIG (reference sequence). With V trimmed by 1 base and J by 2 bases, 7 bases remained unmatched.

The chain has TRBV2 and TRBJ2-7; perhaps D is TRBD1 or TRBD2 (5 bases each). Trimming cost V 9 bases and J 0 bases, with 18 bases left between them. Germline loops: CDR1 SNHLY, CDR2 FYNNEI. This CDR3 has 15 residues. In DNA form, the CDR3 reads TGTGCCAGTAGTATTCGTACGGGGCCCTCCTACGAGCAGTACTTC. It translates to CASSIRTGPSYEQYF.

The chain combines TRBV10-3 with TRBJ2-3, with TRBD2 matching 8 bases. V trimming: 0 bases; J trimming: 8 bases; junction bases outside the gene matches: 1. The CDR3 totals 13 residues. Germline V gene sequence: CDR1 ENHRY, CDR2 SYGVKD. The DNA of the CDR3 is TGTGCCATCAGTGAGTCGGCGGGGGGTACGCAGTATTTT. This sequence encodes CAISESAGGTQYF.

The chain employs TRBV3-1 and TRBJ2-7; the match to TRBD2 covers 8 bases. V shed 0 bases, J shed 5 bases, and the junction held 12 bases outside the gene matches. This CDR3 has 17 amino acids. In germline, CDR1 is LGHDT, CDR2 YNNKEL (reference sequence). CDR3 nucleotides: TGTGCCAGCAGCCAAGATGTTGGGAAAAGCGGGAGCGACGAGCAGTACTTC. Encoded protein: CASSQDVGKSGSDEQYF.

This clonotype was seen more than once but under ten times. The rearrangement uses TRBV28 and TRBJ2-5; D gene ambiguous. With 2 bases removed from V and 11 bases from J, the gap between germline ends came to 9 bases. This CDR3 spans 11 amino acids. CDR1 and CDR2 (germline): MDHEN, SYDVKM. CDR3 sequence (DNA): TGTGCCAGCAGTTTACGGCGGAAACAGTACTTC. Its protein product is CASSLRRKQYF.

There are a few counts of this clonotype. The rearrangement links TRBV3-1 to TRBJ2-5, with D possibly TRBD2 on 5 matching bases. Trimming took off 6 bases at V and 4 bases at J, with 18 bases between the two ends. This CDR3 region has 15 residues. Germline CDR1 LGHDT, CDR2 YNNKEL (reference sequence). CDR3 amino acids: CASSPKLTRRETQYF. The CDR3 coding sequence is TGTGCCAGCAGTCCCAAACTAACTAGGAGAGAGACCCAGTACTTC.

This clonotype was detected many times. The chain links TRBV28 to TRBJ1-1; 8 bases line up with TRBD1. This CDR3 is 15 amino acids long. CDR1 is MDHEN and CDR2 is SYDVKM in the germline V gene. The ends lost 5 bases at V and 0 bases at J; junction bases unmatched: 5. The CDR3 here is CASSPMDRVNTEAFF. The CDR3 DNA sequence: TGTGCCAGCAGTCCTATGGACAGGGTGAACACTGAAGCTTTCTTT.

This clonotype was counted many times. This chain links TRBV28 with TRBJ2-1, with D possibly called TRBD1 or TRBD2 (5 bases each). The V end was cut by 6 bases, the J end by 8 bases, with 17 bases between. The CDR3 runs 14 residues. CDR1 MDHEN and CDR2 SYDVKM come from the germline V gene. CDR3 DNA sequence: TGTGCCAGCAGCGACCGGGACCCCTCCGATGAGCAGTTCTTC. The encoded protein is CASSDRDPSDEQFF.

This clonotype was seen only a few times. The J gene is TRBJ1-2, the V gene TRBV28, with D unclear. The V end lost 5 bases, the J end lost 7 bases, and 23 bases lay between the germline ends. Germline V lookup: CDR1 MDHEN, CDR2 SYDVKM. The CDR3 extends over 16 amino acids. In nucleotides, the CDR3 is TGTGCCAGCAGTATCAGCCAAATGCCGGGTCGAAGTGGCTACACCTTC. Amino acids: CASSISQMPGRSGYTF.

This clonotype was seen once. The gene calls are TRBV7-9 and TRBJ2-1; TRBD2 matches at 14 bases. The CDR3 extends over 19 amino acids. Germline V gene data show CDR1 as SEHNR and CDR2 as FQNEAQ (reference sequence). The J segment lost 8 bases and the V segment lost 5 bases, leaving 17 bases of the junction unmatched. CDR3 DNA: TGTGCCAGCAGCGGCCCGAACGCCGGGGGACTAGCGGGAGTATATGAGCAGTTCTTC. Its protein product is CASSGPNAGGLAGVYEQFF. Variable domain in full (rest from reference TRBV7-9 and TRBJ2-1): DTGVSQNPRHKITKRGQNVTFRCDPISEHNRLYWYRQTLGQGPEFLTYFQNEAQLEKSRLLSDRFSAERPKGSFSTLEIQRTEQGDSAMYLCASSGPNAGGLAGVYEQFFGPGTRLTVL.

The chain combines TRBV6-6 with TRBJ2-2; 8 nucleotides agree with TRBD2. The CDR3 is 14 amino acids. Trimming removed 2 bases from V and 7 bases from J; junction bases left unmatched: 3. Per germline, CDR1 MNHNY and CDR2 SVGAGI (reference sequence). The CDR3 sequence: CASSYGRGDGELFF. For the CDR3, the DNA is TGTGCCAGCAGTTACGGGCGGGGGGACGGGGAGCTGTTTTTT.

This clonotype was found many times. The chain is built from TRBV7-9 and TRBJ1-1; D gene uncertain. Germline V gene data show CDR1 as SEHNR and CDR2 as FQNEAQ (reference sequence). The CDR3 is made up of 14 amino acids. Trimming cost V 3 bases and J 0 bases, with 8 bases left between them. CDR3 in amino acids: CASSLSAVNTEAFF. CDR3 coding DNA: TGTGCCAGCAGCTTGTCGGCTGTGAACACTGAAGCTTTCTTT.

This clonotype was seen repeatedly, ten times or more. The chain employs TRBV12-3 or TRBV12-4 and TRBJ1-1, with TRBD1 as a possible D gene (5 bases). The germline V and J ends were trimmed by 1 base and 5 bases, with 11 bases remaining between them. The CDR3 extends over 14 amino acids. CDR3 in amino acids: CASSLGSGRTEAFF. CDR3 coding DNA: TGTGCCAGCAGTTTAGGATCGGGGCGGACTGAAGCTTTCTTT.

Turning to this clonotype: Relative to the germline gene, one junction end is altered; a read error may explain this. The rearrangement uses TRBV29-1 and TRBJ1-1; a possible D gene is TRBD1 (6 bases). From germline, CDR1 is SQVTM and CDR2 ANQGSEA. CDR3 length: 13 amino acids. CDR3 loop: CSAEAGVNTKAFF. DNA for the CDR3: TGCAGCGCCGAGGCAGGGGTTAACACTAAAGCTTTCTTT.

The V call is TRBV20-1, the J call TRBJ2-5, with 7 bases that match TRBD1. There are 13 residues in the CDR3. V lost 5 bases to trimming and J lost 5 bases; unmatched junction nucleotides: 8. The germline CDR1 and CDR2 sequences are DFQATT and SNEGSKA (reference sequence). CDR3 protein: CSALDRASETQYF. The CDR3 bases are TGCAGTGCTCTAGACAGGGCTTCGGAGACCCAGTACTTC.

This clonotype was counted many times. The rearrangement uses TRBV27 and TRBJ1-1; perhaps TRBD1 as D (5 bases). This CDR3 has 14 amino acids. V was trimmed by 5 bases and J by 1 base, leaving 11 bases between them. Per germline, CDR1 MNHEY and CDR2 SMNVEV (reference sequence). The CDR3 here is CASSPNRQNTEAFF. The DNA for the CDR3 is TGTGCCAGCAGTCCAAACAGGCAGAACACTGAAGCTTTCTTT.

This clonotype was recorded many times. V usage is TRBV11-3 and J usage is TRBJ2-1, with D tentatively TRBD1 (5 bases). There are 15 residues in the CDR3. Germline V CDR1 and CDR2: SGHNT, YENEEA. V was trimmed by 1 base and J by 6 bases, leaving 13 bases between them. The CDR3 protein is CASSLVGRTINEQFF. CDR3 nucleotides: TGTGCCAGCAGCTTAGTAGGGCGGACAATCAATGAGCAGTTCTTC.

This clonotype was seen at least ten times. The chain links TRBV19 to TRBJ1-1; D ambiguous. V was shortened by 6 bases and J by 5 bases, with 13 bases between the two germline ends. Germline CDR1 reads LNHDA; CDR2 reads SQIVND (reference sequence). CDR3 length equals 13 residues. CDR3: CASSGISKTEAFF. CDR3 DNA sequence: TGTGCCAGTAGCGGGATATCGAAAACTGAAGCTTTCTTT.

This clonotype came up many times. J is TRBJ2-3 and V is TRBV6-1; TRBD2 aligns across 7 bases. Per germline, CDR1 MNHNS and CDR2 SASEGT. The length of the CDR3 is 14 residues. V was clipped by 2 bases and J by 6 bases; unmatched bases: 5. The CDR3 is CASSERTRRDTQYF. The CDR3 DNA reads TGTGCCAGCAGTGAAAGGACTAGAAGGGATACGCAGTATTTT.

There are a few counts of this clonotype. The chain couples TRBV27 to TRBJ1-5; D gene uncertain. Trimming left V 3 bases short and J 5 bases short, with 11 bases between. Germline CDR1 reads MNHEY; CDR2 reads SMNVEV (reference sequence). There are 14 residues in the CDR3. The CDR3 DNA sequence: TGTGCCAGCAGTTTTGCGGGAAGTGATCAGCCCCAGCATTTT. Translating gives CASSFAGSDQPQHF.

This clonotype was observed a handful of times. The rearrangement links TRBV7-8 to TRBJ2-2, with 7 bases identical to TRBD2. Unmatched junction bases numbered 16, after V lost 2 bases and J lost 4 bases. The CDR3 consists of 19 residues. Germline V gene data show CDR1 as SGHVS and CDR2 as FQNEAQ. The CDR3 region is CASSLKRWRGLPRTGELFF. Written as DNA, the CDR3 is TGTGCCAGCAGCTTAAAGCGTTGGCGGGGACTACCCCGCACCGGGGAGCTGTTTTTT. The whole variable domain, remainder taken from reference TRBV7-8 and TRBJ2-2, is GAGVSQSPRYKVAKRGQDVALRCDPISGHVSLFWYQQALGQGPEFLTYFQNEAQLDKSGLPSDRFFAERPEGSVSTLKIQRTQQEDSAVYLCASSLKRWRGLPRTGELFFGEGSRLTVL.

This clonotype was recorded many times. This chain connects TRBV7-2 to TRBJ1-1; 9 bases map to TRBD1. The germline CDR1 and CDR2 sequences are SGHTA and FQGNSA. CDR3 length: 14 residues. V gave up 5 bases and J gave up 4 bases; unmatched junction bases: 5. The CDR3 here is CASSRQGEGTEAFF. CDR3 DNA sequence: TGTGCCAGCAGCCGACAGGGGGAGGGCACTGAAGCTTTCTTT. Supplemented by reference TRBV7-2 and TRBJ1-1, the full variable domain reads GAGVSQSPSNKVTEKGKDVELRCDPISGHTALYWYRQSLGQGLEFLIYFQGNSAPDKSGLPSDRFSAERTGGSVSTLTIQRTQQEDSAVYLCASSRQGEGTEAFFGQGTRLTVV.

This clonotype showed up many times. V usage is TRBV10-3 and J usage is TRBJ2-1, with 7 bases fitting TRBD2. This CDR3 contains 15 residues. The trim removed 0 bases at V and 3 bases at J, leaving 2 bases unmatched. Germline V CDR1 and CDR2: ENHRY, SYGVKD. CDR3 residues: CAISESASGYNEQFF. The CDR3 DNA reads TGTGCCATCAGTGAGTCAGCTAGCGGCTACAATGAGCAGTTCTTC.

This clonotype was seen a handful of times. The CDR3 sequence is CASSLGSRESRSNEQFF. The CDR3 bases are TGTGCCAGCAGCTTAGGGTCTAGAGAATCGCGGAGTAATGAGCAGTTCTTC. V is TRBV11-1 and J is TRBJ2-1; no clear D. CDR3 length equals 17 residues. Germline loops: CDR1 SGHAT, CDR2 FQDESV (reference sequence). With 1 base removed from V and 7 bases from J, the gap between germline ends came to 20 bases.

This clonotype was detected only a few times. The genes are TRBV7-2 and TRBJ1-3; no reliable D call. The CDR3 extends over 15 amino acids. Trimming pared 0 bases from V and 2 bases from J, leaving 8 bases between. Germline assignment: CDR1 SGHTA and CDR2 FQGNSA. In DNA form, the CDR3 reads TGTGCCAGCAGCTTAGCGCCGGGGACTGGAAACACCATATATTTT. Encoded protein: CASSLAPGTGNTIYF.